This TCR beta chain was sequenced in a study of cytomegalovirus exposure and HLA in healthy donors. The PCR made use of 60 Vbeta and 13 Jbeta primers. Assay used: immunoSEQ multiplex PCR; TCRdb lists only in-frame clones, some missing. The sample shows 55,000 to 70,000 clones, 75% to 80% of them seen only once. The V gene's germline CDR1 is SNHLY and CDR2 FYNNEI. CDR3 size: 16 residues. V lost 4 bases, J lost 0 bases, and 4 bases stayed unmatched. The chain combines TRBV2 with TRBJ1-4, with TRBD1 identical over 8 bases. The specimen sequenced was PBMCs. The receptor comes from a man aged 18-30 years in good health and CMV-seropositive. In nucleotides, the CDR3 is TGTGCCAGCAGTGCTGGGACAGGAGCAACTAATGAAAAACTGTTTTTT. It yields the protein CASSAGTGATNEKLFF.